This TCR beta chain was identified in a study of spatial heterogeneity in lung cancer. One entry per CDR3 protein, called by TCRdb with MiXCR from the 5' RACE reads. The sample has about 82,000 distinct CDR3 sequences; roughly 13% are singletons. Time point noted: sample taken at primary tumor resection. Unsorted samples of tumor, nontumor lung or frozen PBMC had their whole RNA sequenced. The germline V and J ends were trimmed by 3 bases and 0 bases, with 5 bases remaining between them. CDR1 SQVTM and CDR2 ANQGSEA come from the germline V gene. The CDR3 runs 13 residues. The sample was PBMCs, taken at surgery. The clonotype was recovered from a male donor with early-stage non-small cell lung cancer. The rearrangement uses TRBV29-1 and TRBJ2-2; D not resolved. The CDR3 DNA is TGCAGCGTTGATAATGCGAACACCGGGGAGCTGTTTTTT. Amino acids: CSVDNANTGELFF.